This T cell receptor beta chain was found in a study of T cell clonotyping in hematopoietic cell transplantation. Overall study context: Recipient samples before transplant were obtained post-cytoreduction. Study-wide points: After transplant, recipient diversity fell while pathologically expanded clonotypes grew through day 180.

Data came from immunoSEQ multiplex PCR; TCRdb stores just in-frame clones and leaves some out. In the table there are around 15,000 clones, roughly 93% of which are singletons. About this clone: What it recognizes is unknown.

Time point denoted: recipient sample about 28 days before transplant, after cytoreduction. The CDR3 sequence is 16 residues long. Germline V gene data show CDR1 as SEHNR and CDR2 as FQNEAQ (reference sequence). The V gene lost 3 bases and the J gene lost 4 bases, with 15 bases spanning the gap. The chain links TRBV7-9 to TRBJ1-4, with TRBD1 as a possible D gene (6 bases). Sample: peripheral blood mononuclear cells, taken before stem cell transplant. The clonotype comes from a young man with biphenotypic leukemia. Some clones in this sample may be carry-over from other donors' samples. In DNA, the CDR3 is TGTGCCAGCAGCTTTTTTCCAGGGGCCGATAATGAAAAACTGTTTTTT. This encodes CASSFFPGADNEKLFF.